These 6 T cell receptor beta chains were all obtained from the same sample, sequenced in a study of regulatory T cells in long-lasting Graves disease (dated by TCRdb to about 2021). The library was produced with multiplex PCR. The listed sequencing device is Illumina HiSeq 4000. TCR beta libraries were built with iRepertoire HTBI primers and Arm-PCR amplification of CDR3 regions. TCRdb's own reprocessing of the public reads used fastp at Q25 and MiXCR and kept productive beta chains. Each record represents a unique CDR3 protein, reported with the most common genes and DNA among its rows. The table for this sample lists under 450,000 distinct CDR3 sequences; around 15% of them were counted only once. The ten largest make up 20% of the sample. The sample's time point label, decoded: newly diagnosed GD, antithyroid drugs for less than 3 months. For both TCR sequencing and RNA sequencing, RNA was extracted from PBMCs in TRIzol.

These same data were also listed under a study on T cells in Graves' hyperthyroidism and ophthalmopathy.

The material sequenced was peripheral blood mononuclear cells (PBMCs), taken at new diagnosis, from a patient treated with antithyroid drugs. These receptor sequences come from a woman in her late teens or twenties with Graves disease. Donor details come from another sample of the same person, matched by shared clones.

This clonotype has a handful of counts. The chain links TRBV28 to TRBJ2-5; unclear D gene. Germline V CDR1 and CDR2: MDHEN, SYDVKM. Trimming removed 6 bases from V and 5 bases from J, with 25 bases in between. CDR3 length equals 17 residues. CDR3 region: CASSPKPPDILGETQYF. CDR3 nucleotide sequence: TGTGCCAGCAGCCCGAAACCCCCAGATATCCTGGGGGAGACCCAGTACTTC.

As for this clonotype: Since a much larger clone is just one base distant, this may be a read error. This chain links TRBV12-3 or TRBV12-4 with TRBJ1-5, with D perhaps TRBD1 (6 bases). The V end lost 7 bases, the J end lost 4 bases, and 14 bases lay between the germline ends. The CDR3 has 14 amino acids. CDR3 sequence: CASTMGRGNQPQHF. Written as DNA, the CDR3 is TGTGCCAGCACCATGGGCAGGGGAAATCAGCCCCAGCATTTT.

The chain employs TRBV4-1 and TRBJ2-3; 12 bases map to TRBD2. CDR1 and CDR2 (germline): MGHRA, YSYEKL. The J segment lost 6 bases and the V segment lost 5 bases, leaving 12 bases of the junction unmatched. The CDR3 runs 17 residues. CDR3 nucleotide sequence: TGCGCCAGCAGCAAACAAACGACTAGCGGGAGTGGGGATACGCAGTATTTT. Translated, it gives CASSKQTTSGSGDTQYF.

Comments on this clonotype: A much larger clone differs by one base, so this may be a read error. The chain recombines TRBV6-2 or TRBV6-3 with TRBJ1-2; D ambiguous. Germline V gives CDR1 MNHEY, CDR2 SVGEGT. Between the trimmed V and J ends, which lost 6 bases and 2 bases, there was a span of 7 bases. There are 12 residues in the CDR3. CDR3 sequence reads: CASRTGNYGYTF. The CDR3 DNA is TGTGCCAGCAGAACCGGGAACTATGGCTACACCTTC.

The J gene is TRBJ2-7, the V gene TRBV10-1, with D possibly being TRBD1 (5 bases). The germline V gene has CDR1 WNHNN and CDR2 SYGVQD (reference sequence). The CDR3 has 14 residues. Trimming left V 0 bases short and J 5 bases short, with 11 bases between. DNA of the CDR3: TGCGCCAGCAGTGAGTCCCCAGGGATGGACGAGCAGTACTTC. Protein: CASSESPGMDEQYF.

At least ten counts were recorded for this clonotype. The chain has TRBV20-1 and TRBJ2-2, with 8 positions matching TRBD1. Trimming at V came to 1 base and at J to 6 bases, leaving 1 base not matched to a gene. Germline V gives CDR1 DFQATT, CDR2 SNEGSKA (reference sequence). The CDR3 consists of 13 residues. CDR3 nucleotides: TGCAGTGCTAGAGTCAGGGGGCCCGGGGAGCTGTTTTTT. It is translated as CSARVRGPGELFF.